The clone carrying this T cell receptor (beta chain) was detected many times. Germline V gene lookup returns CDR1 MNHEY and CDR2 SMNVEV (reference sequence). This CDR3 contains 16 residues. The trim removed 4 bases at V and 4 bases at J, leaving 6 bases unmatched. These data come from a study of T cells in Graves' hyperthyroidism and ophthalmopathy. Study information: Prior to any treatment, at the point of initial diagnosis, peripheral blood was collected.

Each diagnosis was grounded in clinical symptoms, serum thyroxine and TRAb, thyroid ultrasound, and orbital computed tomography. PBMCs were collected from an approximately 9.3 ml volume of fresh peripheral blood. RNA transcripts served as the template for amplifying TCR beta CDR3 regions. When the TCR CDR3 underwent first-round RT-PCR, the HTBI primer set was used. MiXCR, applied by TCRdb to the multiplex PCR reads, yields one record per CDR3 protein. In the table there are over 650,000 distinct CDR3 sequences, over 15% of which are singletons. This TCR was recovered from a man between 18 and 35 years old with Graves' hyperthyroidism. The genes are TRBV27 and TRBJ2-3, with TRBD2 matching over 12 bases. Material: blood. The CDR3: CASSSTSGSTADTQYF. Here the CDR3 DNA reads TGTGCCAGCAGTTCGACTAGCGGGAGTACAGCAGATACGCAGTATTTT.